These 7 T cell receptor beta chains were all obtained from the same sample, sequenced in a study of cytomegalovirus exposure and HLA in healthy donors. Primers included in the PCR were 60 Vbeta and 13 Jbeta primers. TCRdb keeps only in-frame clones here, not all; method: immunoSEQ multiplex PCR. The table lists about 180,000 clones, approximately 73% of them singletons. Source material: PBMCs. The receptor set was obtained from a woman in her thirties in good health and CMV-seropositive.

This sequence joins TRBV4-2 and TRBJ1-3, with unresolved D. The CDR3 covers 12 residues. Trimming left V 4 bases short and J 8 bases short, with 9 bases between. CDR1 is LGHNA, CDR2 YNFKEQ, per germline. CDR3 DNA: TGTGCCAGCAGCCCCCCTTCCTACACCATATATTTT. This encodes CASSPPSYTIYF.

This chain uses TRBV28 with TRBJ2-5; possibly TRBD1 for D (6 bases). Trimming left V 6 bases short and J 1 base short, with 12 bases between. Germline lookup yields CDR1 MDHEN and CDR2 SYDVKM. This CDR3 region has 14 residues. The CDR3 sequence is CASSPDRTQETQYF. The DNA for the CDR3 is TGTGCCAGCAGCCCCGACAGGACCCAAGAGACCCAGTACTTC.

The chain joins TRBV27 to TRBJ2-2; a weak D match, TRBD1 (6 bases). The CDR3 contains 16 residues. The V gene lost 4 bases and the J gene lost 0 bases, with 12 bases spanning the gap. Germline V lookup: CDR1 MNHEY, CDR2 SMNVEV (reference sequence). CDR3 sequence: CASSSQGHTNTGELFF. CDR3 sequence (DNA): TGTGCCAGCAGTTCACAGGGACACACGAACACCGGGGAGCTGTTTTTT.

The chain uses TRBV30 and TRBJ1-5, with a possible D match to TRBD1 (5 bases). Germline CDR1 is GTSNPN and CDR2 is SVGIG (reference sequence). The CDR3 contains 12 residues. Between the trimmed V and J ends, which lost 3 bases and 4 bases, there was a span of 7 bases. The CDR3 sequence is CAWSDSNQPQHF. For the CDR3, the DNA is TGTGCCTGGAGCGACAGTAATCAGCCCCAGCATTTT.

On this clone itself: An end of the junction does not agree with germline; a read error may underlie this. The chain is built from TRBV27 and TRBJ2-7; TRBD1 matches 10 bases. The CDR3 extends over 15 amino acids. Per the germline V gene, CDR1 is MNHEY and CDR2 is SMNVEV (reference sequence). The CDR3 is CASSLRGETGGYSNF. The CDR3 coding sequence is TGTGCCAGCAGTTTAAGGGGGGAGACAGGGGGCTATAGCAACTTC.

The rearrangement joins TRBV2 to TRBJ1-1, with D perhaps TRBD1 (5 bases). The CDR3 runs to 14 residues. CDR1 SNHLY and CDR2 FYNNEI come from the germline V gene. V was clipped by 5 bases and J by 1 base, with 11 bases between them. CDR3 in DNA: TGTGCCAGCAGTCTATATGGGGCGAACACTGAAGCTTTCTTT. Protein: CASSLYGANTEAFF.

This sequence joins TRBV5-5 and TRBJ2-3; 7 nucleotides agree with TRBD2. The V gene's germline CDR1 is SGHKS and CDR2 YYEKEE (reference sequence). With 4 bases clipped from V and 5 bases from J, the junction kept 7 bases outside the gene matches. This CDR3 region has 14 residues. The CDR3 loop is CASSLQGGKDTQYF. CDR3 bases: TGTGCCAGCAGCCTCCAGGGAGGGAAAGATACGCAGTATTTT.